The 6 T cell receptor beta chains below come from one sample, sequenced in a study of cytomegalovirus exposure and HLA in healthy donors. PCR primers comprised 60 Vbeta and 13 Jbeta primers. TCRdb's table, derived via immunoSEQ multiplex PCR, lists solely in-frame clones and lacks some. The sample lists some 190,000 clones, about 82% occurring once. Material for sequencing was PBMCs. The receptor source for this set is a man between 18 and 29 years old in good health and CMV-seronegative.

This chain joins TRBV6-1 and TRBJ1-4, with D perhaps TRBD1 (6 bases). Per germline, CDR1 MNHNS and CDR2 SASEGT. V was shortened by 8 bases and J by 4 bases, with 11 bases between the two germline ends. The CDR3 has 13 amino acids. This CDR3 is CASSDRFNEKLFF. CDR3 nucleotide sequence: TGTGCCAGCTCGGACAGATTTAATGAAAAACTGTTTTTT.

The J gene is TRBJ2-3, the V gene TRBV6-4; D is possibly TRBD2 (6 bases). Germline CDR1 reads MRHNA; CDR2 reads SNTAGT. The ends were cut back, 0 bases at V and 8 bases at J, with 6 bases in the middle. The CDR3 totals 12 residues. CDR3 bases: TGTGCCAGCAGTGACTCGGGACTTACGCAGTATTTT. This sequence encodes CASSDSGLTQYF.

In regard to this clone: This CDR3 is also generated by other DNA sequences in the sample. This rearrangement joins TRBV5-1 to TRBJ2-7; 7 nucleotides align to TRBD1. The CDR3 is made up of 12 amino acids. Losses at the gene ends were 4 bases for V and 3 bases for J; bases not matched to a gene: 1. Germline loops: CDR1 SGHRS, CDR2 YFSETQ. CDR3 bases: TGCGCCAGCAGCCGGGACAGCTACGAGCAGTACTTC. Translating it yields CASSRDSYEQYF.

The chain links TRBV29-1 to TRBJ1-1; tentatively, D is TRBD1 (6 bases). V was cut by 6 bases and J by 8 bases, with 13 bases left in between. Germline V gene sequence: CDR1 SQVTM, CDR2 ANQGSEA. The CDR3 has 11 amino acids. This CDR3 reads CSVKGGREAFF. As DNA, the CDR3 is TGCAGCGTCAAAGGGGGTAGGGAAGCTTTCTTT.

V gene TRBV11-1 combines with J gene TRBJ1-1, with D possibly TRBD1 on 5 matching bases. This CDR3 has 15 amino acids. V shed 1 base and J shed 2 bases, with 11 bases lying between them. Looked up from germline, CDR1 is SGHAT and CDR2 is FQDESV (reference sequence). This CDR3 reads CASSLDGGGNTEAFF. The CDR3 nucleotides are TGTGCCAGCAGCTTAGATGGGGGAGGCAACACTGAAGCTTTCTTT.

The CDR3 DNA is TGTGCCAGCCGATGGGGTAGCGGGATCACAGATACGCAGTATTTT. Protein product: CASRWGSGITDTQYF. V is TRBV27 and J is TRBJ2-3; 8 bases are a match to TRBD2. This CDR3 spans 15 amino acids. With 8 bases clipped from V and 2 bases from J, the junction kept 9 bases outside the gene matches. The V gene's germline CDR1 is MNHEY and CDR2 SMNVEV (reference sequence).